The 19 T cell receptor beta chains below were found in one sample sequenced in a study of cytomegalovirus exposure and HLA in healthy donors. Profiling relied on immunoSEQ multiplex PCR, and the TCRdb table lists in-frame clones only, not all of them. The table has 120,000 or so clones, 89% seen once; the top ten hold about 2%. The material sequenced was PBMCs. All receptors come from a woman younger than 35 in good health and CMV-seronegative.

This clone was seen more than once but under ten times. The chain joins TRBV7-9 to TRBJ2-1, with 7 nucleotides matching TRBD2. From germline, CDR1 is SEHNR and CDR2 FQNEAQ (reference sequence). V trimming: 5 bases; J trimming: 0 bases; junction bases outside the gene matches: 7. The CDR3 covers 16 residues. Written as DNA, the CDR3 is TGTGCCAGCAGCCCCCCTAGCGGAAGCTCCTACAATGAGCAGTTCTTC. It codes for CASSPPSGSSYNEQFF.

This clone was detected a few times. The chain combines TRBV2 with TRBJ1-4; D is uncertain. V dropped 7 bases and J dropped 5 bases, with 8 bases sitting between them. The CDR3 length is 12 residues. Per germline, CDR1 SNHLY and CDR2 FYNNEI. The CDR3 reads CASMSGNEKLFF. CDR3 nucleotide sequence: TGTGCCAGCATGTCGGGAAATGAAAAACTGTTTTTT.

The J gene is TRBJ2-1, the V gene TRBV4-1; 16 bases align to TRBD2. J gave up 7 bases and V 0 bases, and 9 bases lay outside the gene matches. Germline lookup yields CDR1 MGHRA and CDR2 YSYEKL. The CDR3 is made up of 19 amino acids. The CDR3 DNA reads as TGCGCCAGCAGCCAAGAGTTTGGGACTAGCGGGAGGGCCTTTAATGAGCAGTTCTTC. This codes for CASSQEFGTSGRAFNEQFF.

CDR3: CASTIKTGSSYEQYF. DNA of the CDR3: TGTGCCAGCACTATAAAGACCGGGAGCTCCTACGAGCAGTACTTC. The chain has TRBV5-5 and TRBJ2-7; maybe TRBD2 (6 bases). CDR1 and CDR2 (germline): SGHKS, YYEKEE (reference sequence). The CDR3 covers 15 residues. V was pared by 6 bases and J by 0 bases, with 16 bases between.

CDR3 in amino acids: CASSWRDRGITDTQYF. The CDR3 nucleotides are TGTGCCAGCAGCTGGCGGGACAGGGGGATCACAGATACGCAGTATTTT. The genes are TRBV7-9 and TRBJ2-3; 11 positions agree with TRBD1. Germline V gene lookup returns CDR1 SEHNR and CDR2 FQNEAQ (reference sequence). V shed 4 bases, J shed 2 bases, and the junction held 5 bases outside the gene matches. This CDR3 is 16 amino acids long. The full variable domain, completed using reference TRBV7-9 and TRBJ2-3, is DTGVSQNPRHKITKRGQNVTFRCDPISEHNRLYWYRQTLGQGPEFLTYFQNEAQLEKSRLLSDRFSAERPKGSFSTLEIQRTEQGDSAMYLCASSWRDRGITDTQYFGPGTRLTVL.

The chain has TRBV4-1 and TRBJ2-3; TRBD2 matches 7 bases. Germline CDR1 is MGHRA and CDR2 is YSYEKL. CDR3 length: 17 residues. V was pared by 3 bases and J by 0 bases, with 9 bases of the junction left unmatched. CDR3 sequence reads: CASSQARLAPSTDTQYF. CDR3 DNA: TGCGCCAGCAGCCAGGCACGACTAGCCCCGAGCACAGATACGCAGTATTTT.

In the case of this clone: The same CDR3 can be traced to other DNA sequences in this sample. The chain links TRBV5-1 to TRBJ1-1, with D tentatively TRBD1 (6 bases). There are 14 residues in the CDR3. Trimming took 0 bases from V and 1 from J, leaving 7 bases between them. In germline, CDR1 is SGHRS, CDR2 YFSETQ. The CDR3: CASSLEQGNTEAFF. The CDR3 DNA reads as TGCGCCAGCAGCTTGGAACAGGGGAACACTGAAGCTTTCTTT.

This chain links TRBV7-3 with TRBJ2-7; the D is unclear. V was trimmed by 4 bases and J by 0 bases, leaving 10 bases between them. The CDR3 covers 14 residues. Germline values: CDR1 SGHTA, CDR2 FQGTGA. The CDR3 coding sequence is TGTGCCAGCAGCTCTGACTGGATCTCCTACGAGCAGTACTTC. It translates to CASSSDWISYEQYF.

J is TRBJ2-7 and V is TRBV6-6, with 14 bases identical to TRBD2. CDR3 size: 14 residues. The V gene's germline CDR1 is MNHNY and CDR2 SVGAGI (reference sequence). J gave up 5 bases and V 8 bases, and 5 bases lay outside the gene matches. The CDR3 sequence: CASRGTSGSHEQYF. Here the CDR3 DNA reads TGTGCCAGCCGTGGGACTAGCGGGAGCCACGAGCAGTACTTC.

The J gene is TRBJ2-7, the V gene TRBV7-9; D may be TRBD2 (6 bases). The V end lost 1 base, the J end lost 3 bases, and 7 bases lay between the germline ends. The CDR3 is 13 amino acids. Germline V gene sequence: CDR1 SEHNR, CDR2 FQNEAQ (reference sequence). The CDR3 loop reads CASSLVGGYEQYF. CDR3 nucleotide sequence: TGTGCCAGCAGCTTAGTGGGGGGCTACGAGCAGTACTTC.

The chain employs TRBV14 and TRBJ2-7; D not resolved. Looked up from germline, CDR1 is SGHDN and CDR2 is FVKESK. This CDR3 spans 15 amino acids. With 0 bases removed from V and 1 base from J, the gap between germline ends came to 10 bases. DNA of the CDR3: TGTGCCAGCAGCCAAGACTACCAGGTTTCCTACGAGCAGTACTTC. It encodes CASSQDYQVSYEQYF.

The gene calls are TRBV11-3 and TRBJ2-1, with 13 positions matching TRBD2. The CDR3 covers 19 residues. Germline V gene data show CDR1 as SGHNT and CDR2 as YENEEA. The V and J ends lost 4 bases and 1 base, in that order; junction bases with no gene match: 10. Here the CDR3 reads CASSSGTSGTATSYNEQFF. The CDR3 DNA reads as TGTGCCAGCAGCTCCGGGACTAGCGGGACCGCGACGTCCTACAATGAGCAGTTCTTC.

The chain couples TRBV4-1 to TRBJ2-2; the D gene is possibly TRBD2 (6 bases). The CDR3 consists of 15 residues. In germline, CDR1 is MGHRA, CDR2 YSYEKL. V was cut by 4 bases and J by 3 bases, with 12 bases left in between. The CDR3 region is CASSPGSGYTGELFF. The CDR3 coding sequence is TGCGCCAGCAGCCCGGGAAGCGGGTACACCGGGGAGCTGTTTTTT.

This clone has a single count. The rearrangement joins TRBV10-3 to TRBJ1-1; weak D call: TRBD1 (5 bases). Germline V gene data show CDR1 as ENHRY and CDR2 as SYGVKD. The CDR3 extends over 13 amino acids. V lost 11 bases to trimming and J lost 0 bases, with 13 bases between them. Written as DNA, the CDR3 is TGTGCCCATCAGGCGGGGCTGAACACTGAAGCTTTCTTT. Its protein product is CAHQAGLNTEAFF.

DNA for the CDR3: TGTGCCAGCAGCCCACTCGGGACAGGGAATCATCAGCCCCAGCATTTT. Residues: CASSPLGTGNHQPQHF. The rearrangement links TRBV28 to TRBJ1-5, with 9 positions matching TRBD1. Losses at the gene ends were 6 bases for V and 5 bases for J; bases not matched to a gene: 11. Germline V gives CDR1 MDHEN, CDR2 SYDVKM. The CDR3 totals 16 residues.

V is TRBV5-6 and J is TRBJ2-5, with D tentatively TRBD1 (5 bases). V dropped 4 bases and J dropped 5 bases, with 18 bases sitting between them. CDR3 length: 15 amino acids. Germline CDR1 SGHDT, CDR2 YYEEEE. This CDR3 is CASSIQSRGYETQYF. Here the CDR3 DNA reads TGTGCCAGCAGCATCCAGTCTAGGGGTTATGAGACCCAGTACTTC.

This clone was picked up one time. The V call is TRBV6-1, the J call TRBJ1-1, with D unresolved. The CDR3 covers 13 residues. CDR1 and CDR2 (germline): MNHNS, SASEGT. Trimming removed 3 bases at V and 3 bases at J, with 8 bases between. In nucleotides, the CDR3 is TGTGCCAGCAGTGACACGTTAGACACTGAAGCTTTCTTT. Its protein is CASSDTLDTEAFF.

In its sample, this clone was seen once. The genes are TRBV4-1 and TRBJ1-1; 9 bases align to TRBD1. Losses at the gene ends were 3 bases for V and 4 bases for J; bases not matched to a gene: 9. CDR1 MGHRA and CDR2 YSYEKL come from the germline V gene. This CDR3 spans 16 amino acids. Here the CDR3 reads CASSQDRGGLGTEAFF. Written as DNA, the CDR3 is TGCGCCAGCAGCCAGGACAGGGGCGGTCTAGGCACTGAAGCTTTCTTT.

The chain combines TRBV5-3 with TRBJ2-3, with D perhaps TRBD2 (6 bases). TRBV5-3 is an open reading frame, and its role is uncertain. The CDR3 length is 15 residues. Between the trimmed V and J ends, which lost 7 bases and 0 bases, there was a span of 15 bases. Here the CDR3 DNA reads TGTGCCAGAGAGGCTTCAGGAGGGAGCACAGATACGCAGTATTTT. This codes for CAREASGGSTDTQYF.